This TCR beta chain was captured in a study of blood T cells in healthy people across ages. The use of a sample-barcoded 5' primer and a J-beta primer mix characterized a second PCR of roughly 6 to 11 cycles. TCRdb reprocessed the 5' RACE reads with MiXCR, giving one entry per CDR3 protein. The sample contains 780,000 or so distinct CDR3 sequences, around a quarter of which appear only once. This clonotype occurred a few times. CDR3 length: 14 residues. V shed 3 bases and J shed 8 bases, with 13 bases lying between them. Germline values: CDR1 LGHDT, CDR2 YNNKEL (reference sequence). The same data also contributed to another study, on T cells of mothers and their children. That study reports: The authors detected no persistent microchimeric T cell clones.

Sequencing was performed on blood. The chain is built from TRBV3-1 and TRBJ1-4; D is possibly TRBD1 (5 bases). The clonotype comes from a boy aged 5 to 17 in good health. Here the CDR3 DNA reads TGTGCCAGCAGCCACGGGCGGGACGGCGAAAAACTGTTTTTT. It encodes CASSHGRDGEKLFF.